Listed below are T cell receptor beta chains from one sample, sequenced in a study of T-cell memory formation after mild COVID-19. TCRdb processed the 5' RACE reads anew with MiXCR; each CDR3 protein has one entry. The sample holds hundreds of thousands of distinct CDR3 sequences, approximately 14% seen once. What was sequenced was PBMCs or a T cell subset sorted from them (not recorded which). These receptors all come from a man between 18 and 29 years old who had mild COVID-19 (a few samples of this study predate the infection). Cell type and time point are not known. The CDR3 runs from the conserved cysteine through the conserved F or W. D genes are given only for firm matches. The listing skips clone size in some rows; elsewhere it reads once, few, many or a size class.

CDR3 protein,CDR3 DNA,clone size,J gene,D gene,V gene
CSARRGGTSTDTQYF,TGCAGTGCTAGACGCGGGGGCACTAGCACAGATACGCAGTATTTT,many,TRBJ2-3,.,TRBV20-1
CASSLLTGTTDTQYF,TGCGCCAGCAGCCTACTGACAGGAACCACAGATACGCAGTATTTT,.,TRBJ2-3,.,TRBV4-3
CASSTTSFNEQFF,TGTGCCAGCAGCACGACTAGTTTCAATGAGCAGTTCTTC,many,TRBJ2-1,.,TRBV11-3
CASSQEGLNEQFF,TGCGCCAGCAGCCAAGAAGGGCTCAATGAGCAGTTCTTC,few,TRBJ2-1,.,TRBV4-1
CASSFGASGIPKKLFF,TGTGCCAGCAGCTTCGGGGCTAGCGGGATCCCCAAAAAACTGTTTTTT,few,TRBJ1-4,.,TRBV7-6
CASSRRLNTEAFF,TGCGCCAGCAGCCGAAGATTGAACACTGAAGCTTTCTTT,few,TRBJ1-1,.,TRBV4-3
CASGASSEAGELFF,TGTGCCAGCGGAGCCTCCAGCGAGGCCGGGGAGCTGTTTTTT,.,TRBJ2-2,.,TRBV12-3/TRBV12-4
CSVSGGPGEQFF,TGCAGCGTTTCGGGGGGGCCTGGGGAGCAGTTCTTC,.,TRBJ2-1,TRBD2,TRBV29-1
CASSPGQFEAFF,TGTGCCAGCTCACCCGGACAGTTTGAAGCTTTCTTT,.,TRBJ1-1,.,TRBV18
CASSPSGLTNEKLFF,TGTGCCAGCAGCCCTTCAGGGTTAACTAATGAAAAACTGTTTTTT,.,TRBJ1-4,.,TRBV7-9
CASSLAGTPLEQYF,TGCGCCAGCAGCTTGGCGGGGACACCATTGGAGCAGTACTTC,.,TRBJ2-7,.,TRBV5-1
CASSFRDRGRGELFF,TGTGCCAGCAGCTTCCGGGACAGGGGGCGCGGGGAGCTGTTTTTT,many,TRBJ2-2,TRBD1,TRBV6-5
CATSRVDQPQHF,TGTGCCACCAGCAGAGTTGATCAGCCCCAGCATTTT,few,TRBJ1-5,.,TRBV15
CASSFPDRVYEQYF,TGTGCCAGCAGCTTCCCGGACAGGGTCTACGAGCAGTACTTC,many,TRBJ2-7,TRBD1,TRBV5-4
CASSSYTTGQGHGELFF,TGTGCCAGCAGTTCGTATACGACCGGACAGGGTCACGGGGAGCTGTTTTTT,many,TRBJ2-2,TRBD1,TRBV12-3/TRBV12-4
CASSMTGTAFF,TGTGCCAGCAGTATGACAGGGACAGCTTTCTTT,.,TRBJ1-1,TRBD1,TRBV12-3/TRBV12-4
CSAPNGDGTDTQYF,TGCAGTGCACCAAACGGGGACGGGACAGATACGCAGTATTTT,few,TRBJ2-3,.,TRBV20-1
CAIRERGAVETQYF,TGTGCCATCCGCGAACGGGGGGCCGTGGAGACCCAGTACTTC,many,TRBJ2-5,.,TRBV10-3
CASSLGGYRGLRSYNEQFF,TGTGCCAGCAGTTTAGGGGGTTATCGGGGTTTAAGGTCCTACAATGAGCAGTTCTTC,once,TRBJ2-1,.,TRBV28
CASSVTGRTEAFF,TGCGCCAGCAGCGTGACAGGGAGGACTGAAGCTTTCTTT,.,TRBJ1-1,TRBD1,TRBV5-1
CASSFIFRIENGYTF,TGTGCCAGCAGTTTCATTTTCAGGATTGAGAATGGCTACACCTTC,few,TRBJ1-2,.,TRBV28
CASSSIAGWSYNEQFF,TGTGCCAGCAGTTCTATAGCGGGGTGGTCCTACAATGAGCAGTTCTTC,.,TRBJ2-1,TRBD2,TRBV11-2
CASSPGQGKDQPQHF,TGTGCCAGCAGCCCGGGACAGGGGAAGGATCAGCCCCAGCATTTT,.,TRBJ1-5,TRBD1,TRBV6-2/TRBV6-3
CARSLGLAGGQETQYF,TGTGCCAGAAGTTTGGGGCTAGCGGGGGGGCAAGAGACCCAGTACTTC,.,TRBJ2-5,TRBD2,TRBV6-6
CATSDLTGDGYTF,TGTGCCACCAGTGATTTGACCGGGGACGGCTACACCTTC,.,TRBJ1-2,.,TRBV24-1
CASSLTRPGLAGELFF,TGTGCCAGCAGCTTAACGCGGCCAGGGTTGGCCGGGGAGCTGTTTTTT,.,TRBJ2-2,.,TRBV7-3
CASIRAQNRDYHTDTQYF,TGTGCCAGCATTAGGGCCCAAAACCGGGACTACCACACAGATACGCAGTATTTT,few,TRBJ2-3,TRBD2,TRBV2
CASSLERAGETQYF,TGCGCCAGCAGCTTGGAACGGGCAGGGGAGACCCAGTACTTC,.,TRBJ2-5,.,TRBV5-1
CASSPREVFNYGYTF,TGTGCCAGCTCACCACGAGAAGTGTTTAACTATGGCTACACCTTC,few,TRBJ1-2,.,TRBV18
CASSLPGTSGIQETQYF,TGCGCCAGCAGCTTGCCCGGGACTAGCGGGATACAAGAGACCCAGTACTTC,.,TRBJ2-5,TRBD2,TRBV5-1
CASSSPPGNTEAFF,TGTGCCAGCAGCTCTCCTCCGGGGAACACTGAAGCTTTCTTT,.,TRBJ1-1,.,TRBV5-6
CASSLRGTGYTEAFF,TGTGCCAGCAGTTTACGCGGGACAGGCTACACTGAAGCTTTCTTT,few,TRBJ1-1,TRBD1,TRBV12-3/TRBV12-4
CASRSLLRGEQYF,TGTGCCAGCAGAAGCCTCCTTCGCGGCGAGCAGTACTTC,few,TRBJ2-7,.,TRBV6-5
CASSAQPGSSNEKLFF,TGTGCCAGCAGCGCCCAGCCAGGGTCATCTAATGAAAAACTGTTTTTT,.,TRBJ1-4,.,TRBV9
CASSLAWSGGYNEQFF,TGTGCCAGCAGCTTAGCGTGGAGCGGGGGGTACAATGAGCAGTTCTTC,few,TRBJ2-1,TRBD2,TRBV7-9
CSARASGQGTDTQYF,TGCAGTGCTAGAGCATCCGGGCAGGGCACAGATACGCAGTATTTT,few,TRBJ2-3,.,TRBV20-1
CASTRQGMNTEAFF,TGTGCCAGCACCCGACAGGGGATGAACACTGAAGCTTTCTTT,few,TRBJ1-1,TRBD1,TRBV5-4
CSAGRVSGRSPLHF,TGCAGTGCTGGAAGGGTTTCGGGAAGATCACCCCTCCACTTT,few,TRBJ1-6,.,TRBV20-1
CSAWTPLETQYF,TGCAGTGCTTGGACCCCACTGGAGACCCAGTACTTC,.,TRBJ2-5,.,TRBV20-1
CASSQGLAPSTDTQYF,TGCGCCAGCAGCCAAGGACTAGCCCCCAGCACAGATACGCAGTATTTT,.,TRBJ2-3,TRBD2,TRBV4-3
CASLPQGFPVAFF,TGTGCCAGTCTGCCCCAGGGATTTCCCGTAGCTTTCTTT,.,TRBJ1-1,.,TRBV6-6
CASRPTGVTGELFF,TGTGCCAGCAGGCCCACAGGGGTCACCGGGGAGCTGTTTTTT,many,TRBJ2-2,TRBD1,TRBV7-2
CASSYQRGATEQFF,TGTGCCAGCAGTTACCAACGGGGGGCCACTGAGCAGTTCTTC,few,TRBJ2-1,.,TRBV6-2/TRBV6-3
CASSLRPGQGNEKLFF,TGTGCCAGTAGTCTGAGACCGGGACAGGGGAATGAAAAACTGTTTTTT,.,TRBJ1-4,TRBD1,TRBV19
CATSTPGQLFNQPQHF,TGTGCCACCAGCACCCCTGGACAATTGTTCAATCAGCCCCAGCATTTT,.,TRBJ1-5,.,TRBV15
CASSRGTGANYGYTF,TGTGCCAGCAGCCGAGGGACAGGGGCTAACTATGGCTACACCTTC,few,TRBJ1-2,TRBD1,TRBV7-9
CASSLVTSGGDTQYF,TGTGCCAGCAGCTTAGTCACTAGCGGGGGAGATACGCAGTATTTT,.,TRBJ2-3,TRBD2,TRBV7-8
CASSLAKWGLTDTQYF,TGTGCCAGCAGCCTCGCTAAGTGGGGGCTCACAGATACGCAGTATTTT,.,TRBJ2-3,.,TRBV7-9
CASSSYGRVAGFQETQYF,TGTGCCAGCAGTTCCTATGGCCGAGTAGCGGGGTTCCAAGAGACCCAGTACTTC,.,TRBJ2-5,TRBD2,TRBV27
CSAGLNSYEAFF,TGCAGTGCGGGGCTGAACAGTTATGAAGCTTTCTTT,many,TRBJ1-1,.,TRBV20-1
CATSRPRQGAGYGYTF,TGTGCCACCAGCAGACCCCGACAGGGGGCAGGGTATGGCTACACCTTC,once,TRBJ1-2,TRBD1,TRBV15
CASSQERHSPLHF,TGCGCCAGCAGCCAAGAGCGACATTCACCCCTCCACTTT,many,TRBJ1-6,.,TRBV4-3
CASSLFRGDQPQHF,TGTGCCAGCAGTTTATTCAGGGGAGATCAGCCCCAGCATTTT,.,TRBJ1-5,.,TRBV12-3/TRBV12-4
CASIRGGAGSMGTEAFF,TGTGCCAGCATTCGCGGGGGCGCTGGGTCGATGGGCACTGAAGCTTTCTTT,.,TRBJ1-1,.,TRBV7-2
CASSLNRYNEQFF,TGTGCCAGCAGCCTCAATCGATACAATGAGCAGTTCTTC,.,TRBJ2-1,.,TRBV6-5
CASSQGAMGGAYEQYF,TGCGCCAGCAGCCAGGGGGCGATGGGGGGGGCCTACGAGCAGTACTTC,.,TRBJ2-7,.,TRBV4-1
CASSSRGNIQYF,TGTGCCAGCAGCTCCAGGGGTAACATTCAGTACTTC,many,TRBJ2-4,.,TRBV7-2
CASEPDFYGYTF,TGTGCCAGCGAGCCCGACTTCTATGGCTACACCTTC,few,TRBJ1-2,.,TRBV6-1
CASSAGPRLNF,TGTGCCAGCAGCGCCGGGCCAAGACTGAACTTC,few,TRBJ2-4,.,TRBV9
CASSLYGTRPPMNTEAFF,TGTGCTAGCAGCTTGTACGGGACAAGGCCTCCCATGAACACTGAAGCTTTCTTT,many,TRBJ1-1,.,TRBV7-7